The 17 T cell receptor beta chains reported below all come from one sample, sequenced in a study of cytomegalovirus exposure and HLA in healthy donors (dated by TCRdb to 2017 to 2019). Libraries came from the immunoSEQ multiplex PCR assay. TCRdb took this table from immuneACCESS and kept in-frame rearrangements with V and J called. Such tables lack part of the clones; where checked against another copy, unresolved V genes explain under half of the gap, and the rest is unexplained. The sample data list fewer than 250,000 clones, and approximately 90% of these were observed just once. Clones ranked in the top ten supply 2.6% of the sample. The sample taken for sequencing was PBMCs. These TCRs come from a man between 18 and 35 years old in good health and CMV-seronegative.

The chain combines TRBV28 with TRBJ2-5; 8 bases map to TRBD1. Germline CDR1 MDHEN, CDR2 SYDVKM. There are 16 residues in the CDR3. The V segment lost 5 bases and the J segment 3 bases; nucleotides outside the gene matches: 11. The CDR3 DNA is TGTGCCAGCAGTCCCCGAGGGACAGGTTGGAAAGAGACCCAGTACTTC. Translating gives CASSPRGTGWKETQYF. The variable domain in full, completed from reference TRBV28 and TRBJ2-5, reads DVKVTQSSRYLVKRTGEKVFLECVQDMDHENMFWYRQDPGLGLRLIYFSYDVKMKEKGDIPEGYSVSREKKERFSLILESASTNQTSMYLCASSPRGTGWKETQYFGPGTRLLVL.

The rearrangement joins TRBV11-2 to TRBJ1-2; the D gene is possibly TRBD1 (6 bases). The CDR3 is made up of 13 amino acids. Trimming took off 2 bases at V and 4 bases at J, with 8 bases between the two ends. The V gene's germline CDR1 is SGHAT and CDR2 FQNNGV. The CDR3 DNA reads TGTGCCAGCAGCTTAACGGACAGCTATGGCTACACCTTC. It translates to CASSLTDSYGYTF.

The rearrangement joins TRBV5-1 to TRBJ2-7; the D gene is possibly TRBD2 (6 bases). CDR1 is SGHRS, CDR2 YFSETQ, per germline. The CDR3 is 14 residues long. Trimming pared 0 bases from V and 4 bases from J, leaving 11 bases between. The CDR3 here is CASSLVEGLYEQYF. The CDR3, as DNA: TGCGCCAGCAGCTTGGTGGAGGGATTGTACGAGCAGTACTTC.

V usage is TRBV18 and J usage is TRBJ1-4; 11 positions match TRBD1. V lost 6 bases and J lost 5; bases outside the gene matches: 11. Germline loops: CDR1 KGHSH, CDR2 LQKENI. The CDR3 spans 17 residues. The CDR3 sequence is CASSPGQGVSENEKLFF. The CDR3 DNA sequence: TGTGCCAGCTCGCCGGGACAGGGGGTTTCGGAAAATGAAAAACTGTTTTTT.

This clone was seen once. This rearrangement joins TRBV19 to TRBJ2-7; 7 nucleotides agree with TRBD2. Trimming at V came to 7 bases and at J to 3 bases, leaving 9 bases not matched to a gene. The CDR3 spans 14 residues. Germline lookup yields CDR1 LNHDA and CDR2 SQIVND (reference sequence). DNA for the CDR3: TGTGCCAGTAACGTCGGCGGGAGTGTCTACGAGCAGTACTTC. Protein product: CASNVGGSVYEQYF.

V gene TRBV4-1 combines with J gene TRBJ1-1; D perhaps matches TRBD1 (5 bases). Germline-derived CDR1 and CDR2 are MGHRA and YSYEKL. The CDR3 has 15 residues. Trimming took off 1 base at V and 3 bases at J, with 12 bases between the two ends. The CDR3 nucleotides are TGCGCCAGCAGCCAAGCGGGGGTGGGGGACACTGAAGCTTTCTTT. Its protein product is CASSQAGVGDTEAFF.

V usage is TRBV7-2 and J usage is TRBJ2-7; D gene ambiguous. CDR1 and CDR2 from the germline V gene are SGHTA and FQGNSA. The CDR3 totals 13 residues. Trimming took 4 bases from V and 3 from J, leaving 10 bases between them. The CDR3: CASSSSPRYEQYF. The CDR3, as DNA: TGTGCCAGCAGCTCGAGTCCCCGCTACGAGCAGTACTTC.

The chain couples TRBV6-1 to TRBJ2-2; D is possibly TRBD1 (5 bases). Germline V CDR1 and CDR2: MNHNS, SASEGT. This CDR3 has 14 residues. The V and J ends lost 6 bases and 0 bases respectively, with 8 bases between them. Here the CDR3 DNA reads TGTGCCAGCAGCATGACAGCGAACACCGGGGAGCTGTTTTTT. Translation: CASSMTANTGELFF.

Worth noting for this clone: At one boundary the junction diverges from the germline segment, which might be a read error. The chain joins TRBV4-3 to TRBJ2-1; D gene ambiguous. The CDR3 spans 15 residues. The germline CDR1 and CDR2 sequences are LGHNA and YSLEER. The CDR3 loop is CASSQDMAVPAKIVF. In DNA form, the CDR3 reads TGCGCCAGCAGCCAAGATATGGCGGTTCCTGCTAAAATAGTCTTC.

The chain combines TRBV5-6 with TRBJ1-6, with a possible D match to TRBD1 (6 bases). Germline V gives CDR1 SGHDT, CDR2 YYEEEE. The V gene lost 4 bases and the J gene lost 5 bases, with 13 bases spanning the gap. This CDR3 has 15 amino acids. The CDR3 nucleotides read TGTGCCAGCAGCCCTTGGACAGACAATAATTCACCCCTCCACTTT. The encoded protein is CASSPWTDNNSPLHF.

The V and J genes are TRBV4-3 and TRBJ1-5, with D maybe TRBD1 (5 bases). Germline CDR1 is LGHNA and CDR2 is YSLEER. Deletions cut 4 bases from V and 3 bases from J, with 13 bases between. CDR3 length equals 15 residues. The CDR3 here is CASSRTRGFNQPQHF. Here the CDR3 DNA reads TGCGCCAGCAGCCGAACAAGGGGTTTCAATCAGCCCCAGCATTTT.

This chain links TRBV2 with TRBJ2-1; D ambiguous. V lost 3 bases and J 4 bases, leaving 7 bases between the germline ends. CDR1 and CDR2 (germline): SNHLY, FYNNEI. The CDR3 sequence is 13 residues long. Here the CDR3 reads CASSDLSYNEQFF. CDR3 DNA sequence: TGTGCCAGCAGTGATCTGTCTTACAATGAGCAGTTCTTC.

This chain connects TRBV19 to TRBJ1-2; 7 positions match TRBD1. There are 15 residues in the CDR3. The germline CDR1 and CDR2 sequences are LNHDA and SQIVND (reference sequence). J lost 4 bases, V lost 5 bases, and 10 bases had no gene match. CDR3 amino acids: CASSSSSQGTYGYTF. The CDR3 DNA is TGTGCCAGTAGTTCGTCCTCACAGGGGACCTATGGCTACACCTTC.

This clone was observed a handful of times. The chain carries TRBV18 and TRBJ2-5; D not certain. Trimming shortened V by 2 bases and J by 4 bases, and 8 bases separated the two germline ends. CDR3 size: 13 residues. CDR1 KGHSH and CDR2 LQKENI come from the germline V gene. CDR3 sequence (DNA): TGTGCCAGCTCACCAGCGGAAAGAGAGACCCAGTACTTC. It specifies CASSPAERETQYF.

V gene TRBV19 combines with J gene TRBJ2-1; a possible D gene is TRBD2 (5 bases). Between the trimmed V and J ends, which lost 8 bases and 3 bases, there was a span of 14 bases. Looked up from germline, CDR1 is LNHDA and CDR2 is SQIVND (reference sequence). CDR3 length equals 14 residues. CDR3 in DNA: TGTGCCAGTGGGGTAGGACTTGGCTACAATGAGCAGTTCTTC. Protein sequence: CASGVGLGYNEQFF.

J is TRBJ2-1 and V is TRBV6-5, with TRBD2 matching 10 bases. Germline loops: CDR1 MNHEY, CDR2 SVGAGI. The J segment lost 4 bases and the V segment lost 5 bases, leaving 5 bases of the junction unmatched. This CDR3 has 15 residues. The CDR3 region has the DNA TGTGCCAGCAGTAGACAGCGGGGGGGGTACAATGAGCAGTTCTTC. As protein: CASSRQRGGYNEQFF.

This chain links TRBV18 with TRBJ2-1, with TRBD2 identical over 10 bases. Trimming at V came to 3 bases and at J to 9 bases, leaving 5 bases not matched to a gene. The germline gives CDR1 KGHSH, CDR2 LQKENI. CDR3 length equals 14 residues. The CDR3 here is CASSPQREGSEQFF. DNA for the CDR3: TGTGCCAGCTCACCTCAGCGGGAGGGGAGTGAGCAGTTCTTC.